A single sample gave rise to the 2 T cell receptor beta chains below, sequenced in a study of blood T cell repertoires in COVID-19. This table comes from immunoSEQ multiplex PCR, and its TCRdb copy is limited to in-frame clones, with some not included. The sample consists of 100,000 or so clones, roughly nine tenths of them appearing once. Material: peripheral blood. These TCRs come from a man in his forties or fifties with acute or convalescent COVID-19.

The gene calls are TRBV7-8 and TRBJ1-1; TRBD1 is a possible D gene (6 bases). Per germline, CDR1 SGHVS and CDR2 FQNEAQ. V dropped 2 bases and J dropped 4 bases, with 14 bases sitting between them. The CDR3 contains 15 residues. CDR3 nucleotides: TGTGCCAGCAGCTTAAGTCCACAGGGTCTCACTGAAGCTTTCTTT. Translation: CASSLSPQGLTEAFF.

CDR3 DNA sequence: TGTGCCAGCAGCACGGGACAGGGAAGCCAAGAGACCCAGTACTTC. Residues: CASSTGQGSQETQYF. The rearrangement uses TRBV9 and TRBJ2-5; 9 bases map to TRBD1. CDR1 is SGDLS, CDR2 YYNGEE, per germline. The junction had 5 bases not matched to a gene; V was cut back by 4 bases and J by 1 base. The CDR3 spans 15 residues.